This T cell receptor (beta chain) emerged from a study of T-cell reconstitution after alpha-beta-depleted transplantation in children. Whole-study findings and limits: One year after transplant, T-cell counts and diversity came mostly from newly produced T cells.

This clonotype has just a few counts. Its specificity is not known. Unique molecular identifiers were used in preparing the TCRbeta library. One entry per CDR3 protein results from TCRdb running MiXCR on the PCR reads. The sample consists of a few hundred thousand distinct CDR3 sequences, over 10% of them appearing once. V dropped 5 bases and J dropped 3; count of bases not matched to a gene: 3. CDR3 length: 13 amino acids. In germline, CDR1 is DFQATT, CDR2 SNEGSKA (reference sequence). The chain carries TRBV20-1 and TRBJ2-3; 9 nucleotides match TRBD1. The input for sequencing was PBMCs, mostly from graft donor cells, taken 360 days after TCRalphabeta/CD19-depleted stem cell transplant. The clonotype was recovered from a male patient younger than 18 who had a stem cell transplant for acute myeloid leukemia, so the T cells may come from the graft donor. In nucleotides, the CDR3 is TGCAGTGCTGGCGGACAGGGGACAGATACGCAGTATTTT. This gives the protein CSAGGQGTDTQYF.